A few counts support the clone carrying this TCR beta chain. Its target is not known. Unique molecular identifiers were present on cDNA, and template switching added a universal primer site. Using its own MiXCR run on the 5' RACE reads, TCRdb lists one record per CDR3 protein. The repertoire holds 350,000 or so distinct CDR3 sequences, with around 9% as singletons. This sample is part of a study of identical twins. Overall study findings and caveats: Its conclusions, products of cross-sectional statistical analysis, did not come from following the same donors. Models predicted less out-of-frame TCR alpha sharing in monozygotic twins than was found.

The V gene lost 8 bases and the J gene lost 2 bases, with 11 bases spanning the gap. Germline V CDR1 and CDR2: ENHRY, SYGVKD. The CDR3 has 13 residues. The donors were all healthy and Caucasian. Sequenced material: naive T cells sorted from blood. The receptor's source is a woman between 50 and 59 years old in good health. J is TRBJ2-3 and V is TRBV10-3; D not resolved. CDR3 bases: TGTGCCATCGGGTTAGTCTCCACAGATACGCAGTATTTT. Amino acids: CAIGLVSTDTQYF.